This T cell receptor (beta chain) was sequenced during a study of blood T cell repertoires in COVID-19. The CDR3 spans 14 residues. Trimming pared 2 bases from V and 2 bases from J, leaving 9 bases between. The germline V gene has CDR1 SEHNR and CDR2 FQNEAQ (reference sequence). The table came from immunoSEQ multiplex PCR; TCRdb's copy has only in-frame clones and leaves some out. The table includes under 300,000 clones, roughly four fifths detected once. Sequenced material: peripheral blood. This rearrangement joins TRBV7-9 to TRBJ1-1; D is undetermined. This TCR came from a woman aged 45-60 years who had recovered from COVID-19. As DNA, the CDR3 is TGTGCCAGCAGCTTATCTTCAGTTAACACTGAAGCTTTCTTT. As protein: CASSLSSVNTEAFF.